Following are 21 T cell receptor beta chains from one sample sequenced in a study of T-cell memory formation after mild COVID-19. TCRdb used MiXCR to reprocess the 5' RACE reads, holding one entry per CDR3 protein. The data show 310,000 or so distinct CDR3 sequences, approximately 16% seen once. The sequenced sample was PBMCs or a T cell subset sorted from them (not recorded which). These receptors came from a man between 18 and 29 years old who had mild COVID-19 (a few samples of this study predate the infection). Cell type and time point are not known.

This clonotype was observed at least ten times. The J gene is TRBJ2-2, the V gene TRBV5-6, with 10 bases fitting TRBD1. The V and J ends lost 5 bases and 3 bases, in that order; junction bases with no gene match: 4. The CDR3 sequence is 15 residues long. Germline V CDR1 and CDR2: SGHDT, YYEEEE. The CDR3 loop reads CASRPGTGDTGELFF. In nucleotides, the CDR3 is TGTGCCAGCAGGCCCGGGACAGGGGACACCGGGGAGCTGTTTTTT.

This clonotype was counted only a few times. The genes are TRBV24-1 and TRBJ2-2; 11 nucleotides align to TRBD2. J lost 5 bases, V lost 9 bases, and 4 bases had no gene match. The V gene's germline CDR1 is KGHDR and CDR2 SFDVKD. This CDR3 is built from 14 residues. CDR3 DNA sequence: TGTGCCACCGGGACTAGCGGAAGAACCGGGGAGCTGTTTTTT. This sequence encodes CATGTSGRTGELFF.

The chain combines TRBV20-1 with TRBJ1-2; the D is unclear. Trimming took 6 bases from V and 2 from J, leaving 13 bases between them. The CDR3 is 13 residues long. Per the germline V gene, CDR1 is DFQATT and CDR2 is SNEGSKA (reference sequence). The CDR3 sequence is CSAGSSSNYGYTF. CDR3 DNA sequence: TGCAGTGCGGGCAGCTCATCGAACTATGGCTACACCTTC.

V is TRBV29-1 and J is TRBJ2-3, with D possibly being TRBD2 (8 bases). The length of the CDR3 is 18 residues. With 6 bases removed from V and 6 bases from J, the gap between germline ends came to 31 bases. CDR1 is SQVTM, CDR2 ANQGSEA, per germline. CDR3 protein: CSVEPTGRGTRLPDTQYF. CDR3 bases: TGCAGCGTCGAGCCGACAGGGAGAGGGACTAGGCTCCCGGATACGCAGTATTTT.

This clonotype was found a few times. V and J are TRBV5-1 and TRBJ2-3, with TRBD2 matching 8 bases. CDR1 and CDR2 from the germline V gene are SGHRS and YFSETQ. The V gene end was trimmed by 4 bases and the J gene end by 1 base; junction bases not matched to a gene: 2. CDR3 length equals 14 residues. CDR3 sequence reads: CASSGTRGTDTQYF. CDR3 DNA sequence: TGCGCCAGCAGCGGGACTAGGGGCACAGATACGCAGTATTTT.

V usage is TRBV6-1 and J usage is TRBJ2-3, with a tentative D call TRBD1 (5 bases). V dropped 6 bases and J dropped 0 bases, with 13 bases sitting between them. This CDR3 has 15 amino acids. Germline CDR1 MNHNS, CDR2 SASEGT. This CDR3 is CASRQAFPSTDTQYF. CDR3 bases: TGTGCCAGCAGACAGGCGTTTCCTAGCACAGATACGCAGTATTTT.

Ten or more counts support this clonotype. This chain links TRBV3-1 with TRBJ2-7; TRBD2 is a possible D gene (5 bases). V lost 3 bases, J lost 5 bases, and 11 bases lay in between. The CDR3 loop spans 13 amino acids. CDR1 and CDR2 (germline): LGHDT, YNNKEL (reference sequence). CDR3 protein: CASSQTPRDEQYF. In nucleotides, the CDR3 is TGTGCCAGCAGCCAGACCCCGAGGGACGAGCAGTACTTC.

This clonotype was seen only a few times. The chain recombines TRBV19 with TRBJ1-6; TRBD1 agrees at 8 bases. This CDR3 contains 16 residues. Germline trimming cut 5 bases from V and 2 bases from J; bases unmatched to any gene: 5. Germline V gene lookup returns CDR1 LNHDA and CDR2 SQIVND (reference sequence). CDR3 in DNA: TGTGCCAGTAGTCCTCGGACAGGGACCTATAATTCACCCCTCCACTTT. Its protein product is CASSPRTGTYNSPLHF.

V usage is TRBV28 and J usage is TRBJ2-3; the D gene is possibly TRBD2 (6 bases). Trimming left V 3 bases short and J 3 bases short, with 10 bases between. The CDR3 sequence is 14 residues long. Germline CDR1 is MDHEN and CDR2 is SYDVKM. CDR3 bases: TGTGCCAGCAGTTTTTATGGGGGGACAGATACGCAGTATTTT. Residues: CASSFYGGTDTQYF.

This clonotype has only a few counts. This rearrangement joins TRBV6-5 to TRBJ1-2; D is unresolved. There are 15 residues in the CDR3. V was shortened by 0 bases and J by 8 bases, with 16 bases between the two germline ends. CDR1 MNHEY and CDR2 SVGAGI come from the germline V gene. In nucleotides, the CDR3 is TGTGCCAGCAGTTACTCCGCGTCCGCGTCTAAGGGCTACACCTTC. Translation gives CASSYSASASKGYTF.

This chain joins TRBV7-6 and TRBJ2-1, with D possibly matching TRBD2 (5 bases). Trimming left V 4 bases short and J 0 bases short, with 10 bases between. The CDR3 sequence is 15 residues long. The germline V gene encodes CDR1 SGHVS and CDR2 FNYEAQ. The CDR3 DNA is TGTGCCAGCAGCTCCACTAGTAGCTCCTACAATGAGCAGTTCTTC. Amino acid sequence: CASSSTSSSYNEQFF.

The V call is TRBV7-8, the J call TRBJ2-3; D perhaps matches TRBD2 (6 bases). Germline assignment: CDR1 SGHVS and CDR2 FQNEAQ. Trimming stripped 8 bases from V and 2 bases from J, with 14 bases between. The CDR3 is made up of 14 amino acids. The CDR3 here is CASGAGGLTDTQYF. CDR3 DNA: TGTGCCAGCGGGGCCGGGGGACTCACAGATACGCAGTATTTT.

The V and J genes are TRBV5-1 and TRBJ1-4; D not certain. This CDR3 is 13 amino acids long. The ends were cut back, 7 bases at V and 0 bases at J, with 7 bases in the middle. CDR1 is SGHRS and CDR2 is YFSETQ in the germline V gene. CDR3 protein: CASSGSTNEKLFF. In DNA, the CDR3 is TGCGCCAGCTCGGGTTCAACTAATGAAAAACTGTTTTTT. The variable domain in full, completed from reference TRBV5-1 and TRBJ1-4, reads KAGVTQTPRYLIKTRGQQVTLSCSPISGHRSVSWYQQTPGQGLQFLFEYFSETQRNKGNFPGRFSGRQFSNSRSEMNVSTLELGDSALYLCASSGSTNEKLFFGSGTQLSVL.

This clonotype was observed at least ten times. V usage is TRBV5-5 and J usage is TRBJ2-1; tentatively, D is TRBD1 (5 bases). Germline CDR1 is SGHKS and CDR2 is YYEKEE (reference sequence). Trimming removed 0 bases from V and 10 bases from J, with 14 bases in between. The CDR3 runs to 14 residues. The DNA for the CDR3 is TGTGCCAGCAGCTTGGTCTGGGGCTCGTGGGAGCAGTTCTTC. This translates into CASSLVWGSWEQFF. The complete variable domain, with remaining parts taken from reference TRBV5-5 and TRBJ2-1, reads DAGVTQSPTHLIKTRGQQVTLRCSPISGHKSVSWYQQVLGQGPQFIFQYYEKEERGRGNFPDRFSARQFPNYSSELNVNALLLGDSALYLCASSLVWGSWEQFFGPGTRLTVL.

The chain is built from TRBV5-1 and TRBJ2-1; possible D gene TRBD2, 6 bases. Trimming took off 4 bases at V and 7 bases at J, with 15 bases between the two ends. Germline loops: CDR1 SGHRS, CDR2 YFSETQ. The CDR3 totals 14 residues. CDR3 sequence (DNA): TGCGCCAGCAGCATGGGACTTGTCGCTAATGAGCAGTTCTTC. Translation: CASSMGLVANEQFF.

This clonotype came up a few times. The CDR3 here is CASSQGGTPYNEQFF. DNA of the CDR3: TGTGCCAGCAGCCAAGGCGGGACTCCTTACAATGAGCAGTTCTTC. The chain links TRBV3-1 to TRBJ2-1, with a tentative D call TRBD2 (6 bases). The CDR3 runs to 15 residues. Germline assignment: CDR1 LGHDT and CDR2 YNNKEL (reference sequence). V dropped 1 base and J dropped 4 bases, with 11 bases sitting between them.

On this clonotype: This clone may be a read error of a much larger clone one base away. The genes are TRBV11-2 and TRBJ2-5, with TRBD2 matching over 8 bases. The CDR3 has 13 residues. Germline lookup yields CDR1 SGHAT and CDR2 FQNNGV. With 5 bases clipped from V and 8 bases from J, the junction kept 7 bases outside the gene matches. The DNA of the CDR3 is TGTGCCAGCAGCCCGGCAGCGGGAGATACCCAGTACTTC. This codes for CASSPAAGDTQYF. Full variable domain (remainder filled in from reference TRBV11-2 and TRBJ2-5): EAGVAQSPRYKIIEKRQSVAFWCNPISGHATLYWYQQILGQGPKLLIQFQNNGVVDDSQLPKDRFSAERLKGVDSTLKIQPAKLEDSAVYLCASSPAAGDTQYFGPGTRLLVL.

As regards this clonotype: One junction end does not reproduce the germline sequence, and a read error may be involved. The chain combines TRBV7-9 with TRBJ2-4; D uncertain. The V gene's germline CDR1 is SEHNR and CDR2 FQNEAQ (reference sequence). The CDR3 sequence is 16 residues long. The CDR3 region has the DNA TGTGCCAGCAGCTTAGTCGGGCCAGAGCCCAAAAACATTAAGTACTTC. This codes for CASSLVGPEPKNIKYF.

This clonotype turned up a few times. This chain uses TRBV5-1 with TRBJ1-1; 7 nucleotides align to TRBD1. CDR3 length: 15 amino acids. The junction had 7 bases not matched to a gene; V was cut back by 4 bases and J by 1 base. Germline CDR1 reads SGHRS; CDR2 reads YFSETQ. The CDR3 DNA reads as TGCGCCAGCAGCGGCCAGACAGGGCCGAACACTGAAGCTTTCTTT. Translation: CASSGQTGPNTEAFF.

This clonotype appeared once. The gene calls are TRBV3-1 and TRBJ1-1, with D possibly being TRBD1 (6 bases). CDR3 length: 14 amino acids. V lost 2 bases and J 5 bases, leaving 12 bases between the germline ends. The germline gives CDR1 LGHDT, CDR2 YNNKEL (reference sequence). The CDR3 region is CASSQQGRTTEAFF. As DNA, the CDR3 is TGTGCCAGCAGCCAACAGGGGCGGACGACTGAAGCTTTCTTT.

This clonotype was observed a few times. The rearrangement links TRBV20-1 to TRBJ2-5; TRBD2 is a possible D gene (6 bases). Trimming removed 4 bases from V and 5 bases from J, with 17 bases in between. The V gene's germline CDR1 is DFQATT and CDR2 SNEGSKA (reference sequence). The length of the CDR3 is 14 residues. CDR3 protein: CSATFSGLGETQYF. DNA of the CDR3: TGCAGTGCTACCTTTAGCGGATTAGGGGAGACCCAGTACTTC.